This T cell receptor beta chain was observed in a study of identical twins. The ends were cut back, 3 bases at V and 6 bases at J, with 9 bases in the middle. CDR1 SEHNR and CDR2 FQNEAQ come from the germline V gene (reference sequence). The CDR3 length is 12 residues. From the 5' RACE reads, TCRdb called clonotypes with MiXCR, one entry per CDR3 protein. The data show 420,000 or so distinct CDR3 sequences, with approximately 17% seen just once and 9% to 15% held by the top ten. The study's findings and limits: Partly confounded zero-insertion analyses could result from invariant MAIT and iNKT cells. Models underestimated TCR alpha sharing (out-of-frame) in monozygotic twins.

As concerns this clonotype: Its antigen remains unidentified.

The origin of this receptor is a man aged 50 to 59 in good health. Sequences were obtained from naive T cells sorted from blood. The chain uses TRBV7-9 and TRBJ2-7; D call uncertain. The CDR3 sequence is CASSLSPLEQYF. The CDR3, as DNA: TGTGCCAGCAGCTTGAGTCCTCTCGAGCAGTACTTC.